The source of this T cell receptor (beta chain) is a study of blood T cell repertoires in COVID-19. Study-wide context: Donors in the United States, Italy and Spain gave samples during acute or convalescent COVID-19. Sources were T cells, B-cell-depleted T cells, or PBMCs; the material itself was cDNA or gDNA.

CDR1 PRHDT and CDR2 FYEKMQ come from the germline V gene (reference sequence). This CDR3 has 15 residues. The trim removed 6 bases at V and 7 bases at J, leaving 9 bases unmatched. Authors' data handling: From reference gene primer amplification, estimates of nucleated cell counts were derived. Data came from immunoSEQ multiplex PCR; TCRdb stores just in-frame clones and leaves some out. D and trimming come from the DNA, and the V and J calls and clone size come from that table. The table lists 110,000 to 150,000 clones, roughly 87% of them singletons. This clonotype was sampled from a man in his 70s with acute or convalescent COVID-19. V is TRBV13 and J is TRBJ1-4; TRBD1 aligns across 9 bases. Sequences were obtained from peripheral blood. The CDR3 region is CASSLRQGGSEKLFF. The CDR3 region has the DNA TGTGCCAGCAGTCTAAGACAGGGGGGAAGTGAAAAACTGTTTTTT.